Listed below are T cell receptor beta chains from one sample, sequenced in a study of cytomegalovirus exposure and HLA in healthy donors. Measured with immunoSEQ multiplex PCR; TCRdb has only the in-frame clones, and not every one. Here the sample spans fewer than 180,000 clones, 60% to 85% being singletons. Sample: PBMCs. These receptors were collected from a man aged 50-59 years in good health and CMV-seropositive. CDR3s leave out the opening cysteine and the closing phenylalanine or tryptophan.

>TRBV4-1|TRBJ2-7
ASSQADSSSYEQY
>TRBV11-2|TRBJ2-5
ASSLGLTSAQETQY
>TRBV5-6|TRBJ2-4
ASSLKKARSAPRDIQY
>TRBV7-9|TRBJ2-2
SSSKPGLTTGELF
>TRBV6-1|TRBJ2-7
ASSVRQESYEQY
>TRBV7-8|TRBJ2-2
ASSLDGTGWAGELF
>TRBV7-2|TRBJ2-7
ASSPRLAAFLHEQY
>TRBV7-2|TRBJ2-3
ASSLSRADTQY
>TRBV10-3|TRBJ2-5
AGGAVAETQY
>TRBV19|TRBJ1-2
ASNRRATGPTLGYGYT
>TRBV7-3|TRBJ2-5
ASSYRGETQY
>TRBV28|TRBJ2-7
ASSLSGLARSSYEQY
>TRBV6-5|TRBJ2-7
ASAPGAGLLEQY